One sample yielded the 18 T cell receptor beta chains listed below, sequenced in a study of OX40 agonist ivuxolimab in advanced cancers. TCRdb keeps only in-frame clones here, not all; method: immunoSEQ multiplex PCR. Of some 65,000 clones listed, 70% to 80% were seen once; the top ten hold roughly 1.5%. The sequences come from CD4+ or CD8+ T cells sorted from blood, collected in a trial of the OX40 agonist ivuxolimab. The receptors derive from an adult with an advanced solid tumor such as melanoma, head and neck, liver or kidney cancer.

In this sample, this clone turned up a few times. The rearrangement joins TRBV2 to TRBJ1-4; D is unclear. Germline assignment: CDR1 SNHLY and CDR2 FYNNEI. This CDR3 contains 16 residues. V was cut by 1 base and J by 2 bases, with 11 bases left in between. This chain's CDR3 is CASSEVWTPTNEKLFF. The CDR3 coding sequence is TGTGCCAGCAGTGAAGTTTGGACGCCCACTAATGAAAAACTGTTTTTT.

The J gene is TRBJ2-3, the V gene TRBV6-6, with D tentatively TRBD1 (5 bases). The germline V gene encodes CDR1 MNHNY and CDR2 SVGAGI (reference sequence). CDR3 length: 13 residues. Trimming took 6 bases from V and 7 from J, leaving 14 bases between them. Here the CDR3 DNA reads TGTGCCAGCAGCCGACAGAACGACTATACGCAGTATTTT. Its protein is CASSRQNDYTQYF.

The chain has TRBV19 and TRBJ2-2; D possibly corresponds to TRBD2 (7 bases). CDR3 length: 13 residues. V lost 10 bases to trimming and J lost 5 bases, with 14 bases between them. Looked up from germline, CDR1 is LNHDA and CDR2 is SQIVND (reference sequence). CDR3 residues: CATMGGGTGELFF. CDR3 sequence (DNA): TGTGCCACCATGGGAGGGGGAACCGGGGAGCTGTTTTTT.

The J gene is TRBJ2-3, the V gene TRBV2, with D possibly being TRBD1 (6 bases). Germline CDR1 is SNHLY and CDR2 is FYNNEI. The germline V and J ends were trimmed by 2 bases and 4 bases, with 13 bases remaining between them. This CDR3 has 15 amino acids. The CDR3 loop reads CASSEQGLGADTQYF. CDR3 nucleotides: TGTGCCAGCAGTGAACAGGGGTTAGGGGCAGATACGCAGTATTTT.

This chain joins TRBV5-6 and TRBJ1-2; D possibly corresponds to TRBD1 (5 bases). The V gene lost 0 bases and the J gene lost 3 bases, with 6 bases spanning the gap. The CDR3 extends over 13 amino acids. Looked up from germline, CDR1 is SGHDT and CDR2 is YYEEEE. CDR3 sequence (DNA): TGTGCCAGCAGCTTGGGCAGGGACTATGGCTACACCTTC. Encoded protein: CASSLGRDYGYTF.

The chain links TRBV5-1 to TRBJ1-6; D unresolved. Germline V lookup: CDR1 SGHRS, CDR2 YFSETQ. The V gene lost 0 bases and the J gene lost 2 bases, with 0 bases spanning the gap. The CDR3 contains 13 residues. In DNA form, the CDR3 reads TGCGCCAGCAGCTTGGCCTATAATTCACCCCTCCACTTT. It translates to CASSLAYNSPLHF.

The sample holds a few counts of this clone. V and J are TRBV5-1 and TRBJ1-5, with D possibly being TRBD1 (6 bases). The germline V and J ends were trimmed by 4 bases and 0 bases, with 11 bases remaining between them. CDR1 and CDR2 (germline): SGHRS, YFSETQ. CDR3 length: 15 residues. As DNA, the CDR3 is TGCGCCAGCAGCGAACAGGGAACTAGCAATCAGCCCCAGCATTTT. It translates to CASSEQGTSNQPQHF.

The chain links TRBV19 to TRBJ2-3; D gene ambiguous. The CDR3 is 13 amino acids. Trimming cost V 5 bases and J 6 bases, with 12 bases left between them. Germline assignment: CDR1 LNHDA and CDR2 SQIVND (reference sequence). The DNA of the CDR3 is TGTGCCAGTAGTGTTGGGTCTGGGGATACGCAGTATTTT. As protein: CASSVGSGDTQYF.

The chain combines TRBV2 with TRBJ2-3; 11 bases are shared with TRBD2. Trimming at V came to 5 bases and at J to 2 bases, leaving 9 bases not matched to a gene. The CDR3 extends over 17 amino acids. The germline gives CDR1 SNHLY, CDR2 FYNNEI. The CDR3 sequence is CASSPDGTSGLTDTQYF. The CDR3 region has the DNA TGTGCCAGCAGTCCCGACGGGACTAGCGGACTCACAGATACGCAGTATTTT.

The chain employs TRBV27 and TRBJ1-1, with D possibly being TRBD1 (5 bases). This CDR3 has 13 amino acids. The V and J ends lost 4 bases and 3 bases respectively, with 9 bases between them. Per the germline V gene, CDR1 is MNHEY and CDR2 is SMNVEV (reference sequence). CDR3 sequence reads: CASSSRQYTEAFF. DNA of the CDR3: TGTGCCAGCAGTTCACGACAGTACACTGAAGCTTTCTTT.

The CDR3 loop reads CASSPNRFEQYF. CDR3 nucleotides: TGCGCCAGCAGCCCGAATAGGTTCGAGCAGTACTTC. The chain recombines TRBV5-1 with TRBJ2-7; D unresolved. Trimming removed 4 bases from V and 6 bases from J, with 11 bases in between. The CDR3 has 12 residues. Germline-derived CDR1 and CDR2 are SGHRS and YFSETQ.

The V and J genes are TRBV11-2 and TRBJ1-2, with D unclear. CDR3 length: 15 amino acids. V dropped 1 base and J dropped 8 bases, with 17 bases sitting between them. Germline V CDR1 and CDR2: SGHAT, FQNNGV. CDR3 sequence: CASSLVGRNMGGYTF. The CDR3 bases are TGTGCCAGCAGCTTAGTTGGCAGGAACATGGGAGGCTACACCTTC.

The chain uses TRBV29-1 and TRBJ1-2, with D possibly TRBD1 on 5 matching bases. Germline CDR1 and CDR2: SQVTM and ANQGSEA. The CDR3 contains 12 residues. Trimming removed 6 bases from V and 5 bases from J, with 13 bases in between. The CDR3 DNA is TGCAGCGTAGGGGATAATCAGTATGGCTACACCTTC. Amino acid sequence: CSVGDNQYGYTF.

The chain has TRBV7-9 and TRBJ2-2; D is tentatively TRBD1 or TRBD2 (5 bases each). The CDR3 is 13 residues long. The germline gives CDR1 SEHNR, CDR2 FQNEAQ (reference sequence). The germline V and J ends were trimmed by 4 bases and 7 bases, with 10 bases remaining between them. DNA for the CDR3: TGTGCCAGCAGCTGGGACCCTCGCGGGGAGCTGTTTTTT. This codes for CASSWDPRGELFF.

This clone occurred once. The chain carries TRBV5-1 and TRBJ2-3; TRBD2 matches 11 bases. Trimming removed 1 base from V and 4 bases from J; junction bases left unmatched: 8. Germline CDR1 and CDR2: SGHRS and YFSETQ. This CDR3 is 17 amino acids long. The CDR3 DNA reads TGCGCCAGCAGCTTGATGCTAGCGGGAGGCCCGTCAGATACGCAGTATTTT. As protein: CASSLMLAGGPSDTQYF.

The J gene is TRBJ2-2, the V gene TRBV4-1; 15 bases agree with TRBD2. The V segment lost 4 bases and the J segment 5 bases; nucleotides outside the gene matches: 8. This CDR3 region has 18 residues. Germline CDR1 MGHRA, CDR2 YSYEKL. In nucleotides, the CDR3 is TGCGCCAGCAGCCGACGGACTAGCGGGAGGGAGTTGACCGGGGAGCTGTTTTTT. Residues: CASSRRTSGRELTGELFF.

The rearrangement joins TRBV2 to TRBJ2-7; 10 bases align to TRBD1. There are 14 residues in the CDR3. Germline V CDR1 and CDR2: SNHLY, FYNNEI. V was clipped by 6 bases and J by 4 bases; unmatched bases: 6. The CDR3 loop reads CASSADRGLYEQYF. Here the CDR3 DNA reads TGTGCCAGCAGCGCTGACAGGGGGCTGTACGAGCAGTACTTC. Supplemented by reference TRBV2 and TRBJ2-7, the full variable domain reads EPEVTQTPSHQVTQMGQEVILRCVPISNHLYFYWYRQILGQKVEFLVSFYNNEISEKSEIFDDQFSVERPDGSNFTLKIRSTKLEDSAMYFCASSADRGLYEQYFGPGTRLTVT.

The chain has TRBV19 and TRBJ2-5, with 8 nucleotides matching TRBD1. CDR3 size: 15 residues. V shed 7 bases, J shed 4 bases, and the junction held 11 bases outside the gene matches. Germline loops: CDR1 LNHDA, CDR2 SQIVND (reference sequence). CDR3 bases: TGTGCCAGTATGGGCAGGGGGCTAGGTTTAGAGACCCAGTACTTC. Amino acids: CASMGRGLGLETQYF.